The 18 T cell receptor beta chains below all came from one sample that was sequenced in a study of shared clonotypes between healthy human individuals. CD8 cells regarded as naive lacked CD45RO, were positively chosen for CCR7, and omitted terminally differentiated effector memory CD45RA+ cells. TCRdb's copy holds only in-frame clones and misses some; the assay was immunoSEQ multiplex PCR. Of about 2 million clones listed, about 95% are singletons. What was sequenced was naive CD8+ T cells sorted from blood. The receptors were sampled from a man between 18 and 29 years old in good health.

The rearrangement uses TRBV7-9 and TRBJ1-4; D unclear. The CDR3 loop spans 15 amino acids. V dropped 5 bases and J dropped 4 bases, with 14 bases sitting between them. CDR1 and CDR2 (germline): SEHNR, FQNEAQ (reference sequence). The CDR3 here is CASSPPWQDNEKLFF. DNA of the CDR3: TGTGCCAGCAGCCCCCCGTGGCAAGATAATGAAAAACTGTTTTTT.

The CDR3 coding sequence is TGTGCTGCGGGGGGGCCCTACACAGATACGCAGTATTTT. Translating it yields CAAGGPYTDTQYF. This chain joins TRBV27 and TRBJ2-3; 9 bases agree with TRBD2. The CDR3 loop spans 13 amino acids. CDR1 MNHEY and CDR2 SMNVEV come from the germline V gene (reference sequence).

V gene TRBV19 combines with J gene TRBJ1-5, with D uncertain. The CDR3 has 14 residues. Trimming left V 7 bases short and J 4 bases short, with 14 bases between. CDR1 and CDR2 (germline): LNHDA, SQIVND (reference sequence). The CDR3 nucleotides read TGTGCCAGTACTCATCCCGAGGGAAATCAGCCCCAGCATTTT. Protein product: CASTHPEGNQPQHF.

This chain links TRBV25-1 with TRBJ2-1, with D unresolved. The germline V and J ends were trimmed by 3 bases and 6 bases, with 9 bases remaining between them. The CDR3 is 13 residues long. Germline lookup yields CDR1 MGHDK and CDR2 SYGVNS. The DNA for the CDR3 is TGTGCCAGCAGTGATTTTGTCGGCAATGAGCAGTTCTTC. Protein product: CASSDFVGNEQFF.

This chain uses TRBV4-1 with TRBJ2-4; the D gene is possibly TRBD2 (5 bases). Trimming cost V 4 bases and J 8 bases, with 15 bases left between them. CDR1 and CDR2 (germline): MGHRA, YSYEKL. This CDR3 spans 14 amino acids. The CDR3 DNA follows: TGCGCCAGCAGCCCTCCCGGGGAGACGGACATTCAGTACTTC. Protein product: CASSPPGETDIQYF.

The CDR3 reads CASSELGSETQYF. In nucleotides, the CDR3 is TGCGCCAGCAGTGAGTTGGGCTCAGAGACCCAGTACTTC. V is TRBV10-2 and J is TRBJ2-5; D remains ambiguous. Germline V gene data show CDR1 as WSHSY and CDR2 as SAAADI. This CDR3 is 13 amino acids long. Trimming removed 1 base from V and 4 bases from J, with 7 bases in between.

This clone has a single count. Other nucleotide sequences from this sample produce the same CDR3. The CDR3 DNA is TGTGCCAGCAGTTTCGCAGGCTCCTACGAGCAGTACTTC. Its protein is CASSFAGSYEQYF. The gene calls are TRBV27 and TRBJ2-7; D gene ambiguous. Trimming took off 3 bases at V and 0 bases at J, with 6 bases between the two ends. CDR1 is MNHEY and CDR2 is SMNVEV in the germline V gene (reference sequence). This CDR3 comprises 13 residues.

The chain carries TRBV10-3 and TRBJ2-7; D possibly corresponds to TRBD1 (5 bases). Germline V lookup: CDR1 ENHRY, CDR2 SYGVKD. Trimming left V 0 bases short and J 1 base short, with 7 bases between. CDR3 length: 14 residues. The CDR3 sequence is CAISESSGSYEQYF. The DNA for the CDR3 is TGTGCCATCAGTGAGTCATCAGGGTCCTACGAGCAGTACTTC.

The gene calls are TRBV30 and TRBJ2-7, with TRBD2 matching over 8 bases. The CDR3 covers 12 residues. The V gene's germline CDR1 is GTSNPN and CDR2 SVGIG (reference sequence). The trim removed 5 bases at V and 9 bases at J, leaving 9 bases unmatched. CDR3 region: CAWQSERELQYF. CDR3 coding DNA: TGTGCCTGGCAGAGCGAGCGGGAGCTGCAGTACTTC.

The V gene is TRBV5-1, the J gene TRBJ2-3, with 8 nucleotides matching TRBD1. The CDR3 covers 15 residues. V dropped 4 bases and J dropped 3; count of bases not matched to a gene: 7. The V gene's germline CDR1 is SGHRS and CDR2 YFSETQ. This CDR3 is CASSLDRDGTDTQYF. Here the CDR3 DNA reads TGCGCCAGCAGCCTGGACAGGGATGGGACAGATACGCAGTATTTT.

This clone was counted a single time. This chain connects TRBV2 to TRBJ2-7; unclear D gene. Germline V gene lookup returns CDR1 SNHLY and CDR2 FYNNEI. V was trimmed by 1 base and J by 5 bases, leaving 6 bases between them. This CDR3 region has 12 residues. The CDR3 region has the DNA TGTGCCAGCAGTGAAGAGTACCACGAGCAGTACTTC. Its translation: CASSEEYHEQYF.

V usage is TRBV11-2 and J usage is TRBJ2-7; 11 positions agree with TRBD1. The V gene's germline CDR1 is SGHAT and CDR2 FQNNGV. The V segment lost 4 bases and the J segment 5 bases; nucleotides outside the gene matches: 4. The CDR3 runs to 14 residues. DNA for the CDR3: TGTGCCAGCAGCTCGTGGACAGGGGGCGACGAGCAGTACTTC. The encoded protein is CASSSWTGGDEQYF.

Comment on this clone: Different DNA sequences within this sample yield the same CDR3. The chain couples TRBV6-6 to TRBJ2-7; no definite D call. Germline lookup yields CDR1 MNHNY and CDR2 SVGAGI (reference sequence). V lost 0 bases and J 2 bases, leaving 8 bases between the germline ends. CDR3 length: 14 residues. CDR3 region: CASSYSNGPYEQYF. The CDR3 DNA follows: TGTGCCAGCAGTTACTCGAACGGCCCCTACGAGCAGTACTTC.

The rearrangement joins TRBV5-1 to TRBJ1-2; possibly TRBD1 for D (5 bases). The V gene lost 0 bases and the J gene lost 8 bases, with 8 bases spanning the gap. The CDR3 spans 12 residues. CDR1 SGHRS and CDR2 YFSETQ come from the germline V gene. The DNA of the CDR3 is TGCGCCAGCAGCTTGGGAGGGGAGGGCTACACCTTC. Amino acids: CASSLGGEGYTF.

The chain is built from TRBV11-3 and TRBJ2-7; TRBD2 matches at 13 bases. The CDR3 sequence is 15 residues long. CDR1 and CDR2 (germline): SGHNT, YENEEA. With 6 bases clipped from V and 3 bases from J, the junction kept 5 bases outside the gene matches. CDR3 sequence reads: CASSSGLAGVYEQYF. The DNA of the CDR3 is TGTGCCAGCAGTTCCGGACTAGCGGGGGTCTACGAGCAGTACTTC.

The chain uses TRBV18 and TRBJ2-3; 14 bases map to TRBD2. The CDR3 runs to 18 residues. CDR1 and CDR2 (germline): KGHSH, LQKENI. V lost 4 bases to trimming and J lost 1 base; unmatched junction nucleotides: 7. The CDR3 loop reads CASSQTSGRAGGTDTQYF. The CDR3 nucleotides are TGTGCCAGCTCACAGACTAGCGGGAGGGCCGGTGGCACAGATACGCAGTATTTT.

The V call is TRBV10-3, the J call TRBJ1-6; a weak D match, TRBD1 (5 bases). Germline V gene lookup returns CDR1 ENHRY and CDR2 SYGVKD. Trimming took off 0 bases at V and 6 bases at J, with 9 bases between the two ends. This CDR3 region has 15 residues. The chain's CDR3 is CAISESSGTNSPLHF. The CDR3 nucleotides read TGTGCCATCAGTGAGTCGAGTGGGACTAATTCACCCCTCCACTTT.

The V call is TRBV7-8, the J call TRBJ2-2; TRBD2 aligns across 11 bases. The CDR3 is made up of 15 amino acids. Trimming at V came to 2 bases and at J to 4 bases, leaving 0 bases not matched to a gene. The V gene's germline CDR1 is SGHVS and CDR2 FQNEAQ. The DNA for the CDR3 is TGTGCCAGCAGCTTACTAGCGGGAGGCACCGGGGAGCTGTTTTTT. Protein sequence: CASSLLAGGTGELFF.